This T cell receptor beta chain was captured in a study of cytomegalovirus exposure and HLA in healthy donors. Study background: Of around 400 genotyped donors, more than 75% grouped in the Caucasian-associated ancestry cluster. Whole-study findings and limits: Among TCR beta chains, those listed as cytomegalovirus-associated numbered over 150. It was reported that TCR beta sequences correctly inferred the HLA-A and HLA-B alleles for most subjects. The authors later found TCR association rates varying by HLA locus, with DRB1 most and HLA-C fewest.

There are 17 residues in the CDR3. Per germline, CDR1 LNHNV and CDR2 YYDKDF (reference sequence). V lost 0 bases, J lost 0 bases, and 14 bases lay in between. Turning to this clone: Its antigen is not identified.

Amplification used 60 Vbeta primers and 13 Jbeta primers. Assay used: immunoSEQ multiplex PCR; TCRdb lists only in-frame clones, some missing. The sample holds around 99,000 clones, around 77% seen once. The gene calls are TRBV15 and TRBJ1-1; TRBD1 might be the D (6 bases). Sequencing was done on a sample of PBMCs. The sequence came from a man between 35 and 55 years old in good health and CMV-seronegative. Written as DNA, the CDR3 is TGTGCCACCAGCAGAGATATTTTGGCAGGGGTGAACACTGAAGCTTTCTTT. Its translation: CATSRDILAGVNTEAFF.